This TCR beta chain was found in a study of T cell repertoires in cytomegalovirus infection (dated by TCRdb to the late 2010s). Study-level background: Because public TCR beta signatures pointed to carriage of CMV infection together with the matching HLA type, the HLA type of each donor mattered for the analysis.

General findings and caveats noted by the study authors: The ex vivo response was dominated by HLA-C-restricted CMV-specific TCR beta clonotypes, which also provided the single most frequent clonotype in two of eight donors. In both this cohort and an independent roughly 400-donor cohort, the cumulative frequency of public TCR beta family members distinguished carriers of CMV infection plus the relevant HLA type.

TCRdb records Illumina HiSeq 1500 as the sequencer. TCRdb reanalyzed the raw reads on its own, using fastp at Q25 for trimming and MiXCR for clone calling, and kept in-frame beta chains. CDR3 protein sequences are deduplicated, and each keeps its most common genes and DNA. The sample contains some 700,000 distinct CDR3 sequences, about a third of them found a single time. The ten biggest clones cover about 2.8% of the sample. As regards this clonotype: This receptor's antigen is unknown. There are no base qualities to consult, and no much larger clone falls within one base.

The sample comprised PBMCs. The receptor's source is a human donor in good health (CMV status not recorded). Some clones in this sample may be carry-over from other donors' samples.

This receptor has the CDR3 CASSPEPEREQYF. The nucleotides read TGTGCCAGCAGCCCAGAACCTGAGAGAGAGCAGTACTTC. The chain is encoded by TRBV4-2 joined to TRBJ2-7; a confident D gene designation cannot be given. From cysteine to phenylalanine, the CDR3 is 13 amino acids long. CDR3 DNA is the only sequence kept; it has 39 bases, read in frame from the first base. The junction shows trimming of 4 bases on V and 7 bases on J, plus 14 bases between the germline ends. Based on the germline V gene, the CDR1 and CDR2 sequences are LGHNA and YNFKEQ.